This record looks at one T cell receptor beta chain sequence and its context. The sample is drawn from a study of OX40 agonist ivuxolimab in advanced cancers. The table came from immunoSEQ multiplex PCR; TCRdb's copy has only in-frame clones and leaves some out. The sample has about 70,000 clones, roughly 81% seen once. There are 15 residues in the CDR3. The ends lost 6 bases at V and 3 bases at J; junction bases unmatched: 5. Per germline, CDR1 MNHEY and CDR2 SVGAGI. The sample consisted of CD4+ or CD8+ T cells sorted from blood, taken in a trial of the OX40 agonist ivuxolimab. The chain combines TRBV6-5 with TRBJ2-3, with TRBD2 identical over 11 bases. The TCR originated in an adult with an advanced solid tumor such as melanoma, head and neck, liver or kidney cancer. The CDR3 coding sequence is TGTGCCAGCAGGTTGCTAGCGGGAGGAACAGATACGCAGTATTTT. It yields the protein CASRLLAGGTDTQYF.